Below are 8 T cell receptor beta chains sequenced from a single sample in a study of cytomegalovirus exposure and HLA in healthy donors (TCRdb year 2017). The library was built by means of the immunoSEQ multiplex PCR assay. A mixture of 60 forward primers for TCR Vbeta segments and 13 reverse primers for TCR Jbeta segments was used in the multiplex PCR. TCRdb carries this immuneACCESS record with in-frame sequences only. Its versions omit some clonotypes, under half of them owing to an unresolved V gene in the studies checked, with the rest unexplained. For this sample, the table gives roughly 30,000 clones. Around 3.3% of the sample is in the top ten clones. Sequenced material: PBMCs. Receptors were obtained from a woman aged 40 to 49 in good health and CMV-seropositive.

This chain joins TRBV10-2 and TRBJ2-3; 7 bases match TRBD2. J was trimmed by 4 bases and V by 6 bases; bases with no gene match: 7. CDR3 length: 14 residues. Germline V CDR1 and CDR2: WSHSY, SAAADI. The CDR3 sequence: CASRVSGTPDTQYF. CDR3 DNA: TGCGCCAGCAGGGTGAGCGGGACCCCAGATACGCAGTATTTT.

V gene TRBV2 combines with J gene TRBJ2-3; perhaps TRBD2 as D (6 bases). The CDR3 spans 14 residues. Trimming took 7 bases from V and 2 from J, leaving 13 bases between them. Germline lookup yields CDR1 SNHLY and CDR2 FYNNEI. For the CDR3, the DNA is TGTGCCAGCACCGGACTACAAGTCACAGATACGCAGTATTTT. Protein product: CASTGLQVTDTQYF.

This chain joins TRBV5-6 and TRBJ1-2; D is unresolved. This CDR3 has 15 residues. The V and J ends lost 4 bases and 7 bases respectively, with 20 bases between them. Germline lookup yields CDR1 SGHDT and CDR2 YYEEEE. In DNA, the CDR3 is TGTGCCAGCAGCCCTGTCATAACGGGTCAAAGTGGCTACACCTTC. This sequence encodes CASSPVITGQSGYTF.

The rearrangement links TRBV5-1 to TRBJ2-3; D possibly corresponds to TRBD1 (6 bases). V was trimmed by 4 bases and J by 0 bases, leaving 15 bases between them. Germline V gives CDR1 SGHRS, CDR2 YFSETQ. The CDR3 loop spans 16 amino acids. CDR3 in amino acids: CASSLDRITSTDTQYF. The CDR3 nucleotides are TGCGCCAGCAGCCTCGACAGGATAACTAGCACAGATACGCAGTATTTT. The whole variable domain, filled in from reference TRBV5-1 and TRBJ2-3, reads KAGVTQTPRYLIKTRGQQVTLSCSPISGHRSVSWYQQTPGQGLQFLFEYFSETQRNKGNFPGRFSGRQFSNSRSEMNVSTLELGDSALYLCASSLDRITSTDTQYFGPGTRLTVL.

The gene calls are TRBV5-6 and TRBJ2-7, with D tentatively TRBD1 (5 bases). CDR1 and CDR2 from the germline V gene are SGHDT and YYEEEE. This CDR3 is 15 amino acids long. Trimming removed 1 base at V and 7 bases at J, with 18 bases between. CDR3 loop: CASSLYDRLQSEQYF. The CDR3, as DNA: TGTGCCAGCAGCTTGTATGACAGACTGCAGAGTGAGCAGTACTTC.

The gene calls are TRBV7-2 and TRBJ2-5, with 7 positions matching TRBD2. CDR3 length equals 14 residues. V dropped 3 bases and J dropped 4; count of bases not matched to a gene: 5. Germline CDR1 is SGHTA and CDR2 is FQGNSA. Here the CDR3 DNA reads TGTGCCAGCAGCTTCGGCGGGAGTAGAGAGACCCAGTACTTC. Protein sequence: CASSFGGSRETQYF.

The chain recombines TRBV6-5 with TRBJ1-4, with D perhaps matching TRBD1 (6 bases). Looked up from germline, CDR1 is MNHEY and CDR2 is SVGAGI. The length of the CDR3 is 15 residues. V gave up 2 bases and J gave up 2 bases, with 9 bases separating them. Written as DNA, the CDR3 is TGTGCCAGCAGTTACAACAGGGATACTAATGAAAAACTGTTTTTT. This codes for CASSYNRDTNEKLFF.

This sequence joins TRBV28 and TRBJ2-2; TRBD1 matches 11 bases. CDR3 length: 14 residues. Looked up from germline, CDR1 is MDHEN and CDR2 is SYDVKM. V shed 7 bases, J shed 6 bases, and the junction held 4 bases outside the gene matches. In DNA, the CDR3 is TGTGCCAGCACCCCGGGACAGGGGGCCGGGGAGCTGTTTTTT. Protein: CASTPGQGAGELFF.